This TCR beta chain was identified during a study of T cell responses to AZD1222 COVID-19 vaccine. Profiling relied on immunoSEQ multiplex PCR, and the TCRdb table lists in-frame clones only, not all of them. This repertoire shows more than 85,000 clones, approximately 87% found once; its top ten account for 4.4%. General study results and limits: Per reports, nearly half of all spike-specific TCRs target regions that are unmutated in variants. Sampling that yielded the repertoires occurred only after the peak T cell response.

As to this clone: No antigen is known for it.

Germline V gene lookup returns CDR1 LGHNA and CDR2 YNFKEQ. The CDR3 runs to 12 residues. V gave up 2 bases and J gave up 0 bases, with 0 bases separating them. Second-dose groups at about 4 or about 12 weeks were pooled. The source material was peripheral blood, sampled 28 days after the second AZD1222 dose. The source of this sequence is an adult who received the AZD1222 COVID-19 vaccine. The rearrangement uses TRBV4-2 and TRBJ2-3, with unresolved D. CDR3 sequence: CASSQSTDTQYF. The CDR3 region has the DNA TGTGCCAGCAGCCAAAGCACAGATACGCAGTATTTT.